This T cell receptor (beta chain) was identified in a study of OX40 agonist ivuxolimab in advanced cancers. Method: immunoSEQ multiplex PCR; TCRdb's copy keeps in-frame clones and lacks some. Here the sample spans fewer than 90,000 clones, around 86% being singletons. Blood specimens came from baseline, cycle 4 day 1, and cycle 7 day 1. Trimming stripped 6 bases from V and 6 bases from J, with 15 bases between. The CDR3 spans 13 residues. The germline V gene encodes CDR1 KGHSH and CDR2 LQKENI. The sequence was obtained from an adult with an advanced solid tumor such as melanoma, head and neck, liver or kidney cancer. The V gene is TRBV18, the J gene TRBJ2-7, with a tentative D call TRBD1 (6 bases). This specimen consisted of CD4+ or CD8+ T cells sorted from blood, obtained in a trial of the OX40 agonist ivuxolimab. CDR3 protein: CASSLGQLLEQYF. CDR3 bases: TGTGCCAGCTCCCTTGGACAGCTTCTCGAGCAGTACTTC.